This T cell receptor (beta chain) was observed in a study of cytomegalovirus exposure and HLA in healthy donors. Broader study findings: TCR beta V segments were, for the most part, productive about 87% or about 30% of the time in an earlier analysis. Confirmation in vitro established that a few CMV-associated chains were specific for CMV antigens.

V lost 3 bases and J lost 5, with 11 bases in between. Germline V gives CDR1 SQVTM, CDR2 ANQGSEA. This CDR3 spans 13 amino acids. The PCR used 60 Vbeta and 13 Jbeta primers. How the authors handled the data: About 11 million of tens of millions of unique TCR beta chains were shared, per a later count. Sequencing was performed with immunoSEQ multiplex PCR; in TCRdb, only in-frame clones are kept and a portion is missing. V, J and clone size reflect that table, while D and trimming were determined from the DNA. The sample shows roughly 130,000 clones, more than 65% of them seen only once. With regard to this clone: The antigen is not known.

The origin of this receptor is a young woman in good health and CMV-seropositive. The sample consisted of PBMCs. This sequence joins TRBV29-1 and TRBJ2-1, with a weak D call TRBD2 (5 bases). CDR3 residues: CSVDPAGNNEQFF. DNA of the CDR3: TGCAGCGTTGATCCGGCGGGCAACAATGAGCAGTTCTTC.